A selection of T cell receptor beta chains follows, all from one sample in a study of shared clonotypes between healthy human individuals. Sequencing was performed with immunoSEQ multiplex PCR; in TCRdb, only in-frame clones are kept and a portion is missing. The sample yields about 700,000 clones, approximately 90% seen once. The sequenced sample consisted of naive CD8+ T cells sorted from blood. The source is a man younger than 40 in good health. Each CDR3 is given with its conserved first and last residue. The order of the fields is clone size, V gene, J gene, D gene, CDR3 protein, CDR3 DNA. D genes are given only for firm matches. Size is stated for part of the rows, as once, few or many counts, or as a class when the clone is expanded.

.	TRBV6-1	TRBJ1-1	.	CASSEGPSTGNTEAFF	TGTGCCAGCAGTGAAGGGCCAAGCACCGGGAACACTGAAGCTTTCTTT
.	TRBV5-4	TRBJ2-2	.	CASSFSGELFF	TGTGCCAGCAGCTTCTCCGGGGAGCTGTTTTTT
.	TRBV10-1	TRBJ2-1	.	CASSDGFGGNEQFF	TGCGCCAGCAGTGACGGTTTCGGGGGCAATGAGCAGTTCTTC
.	TRBV5-4	TRBJ2-2	.	CASSWDVSPGELFF	TGTGCCAGCAGCTGGGACGTCAGCCCCGGGGAGCTGTTTTTT
.	TRBV19	TRBJ1-1	.	CASSIPGVRTEAFF	TGTGCCAGTAGTATTCCGGGGGTGAGAACTGAAGCTTTCTTT
.	TRBV9	TRBJ2-2	TRBD2	CASSLRTSGSPNTGELFF	TGTGCCAGCAGCCTAAGGACTAGCGGGAGCCCTAACACCGGGGAGCTGTTTTTT
.	TRBV10-1	TRBJ2-7	TRBD2	CASSDGVIAGAVYEQYF	TGCGCCAGCAGTGATGGAGTGATAGCGGGAGCGGTCTACGAGCAGTACTTC
.	TRBV9	TRBJ2-1	.	CASSPPGLTYCNEQFF	TGTGCCAGCAGCCCCCCGGGACTTACTTACTGCAATGAGCAGTTCTTC
.	TRBV29-1	TRBJ1-1	.	CSVEARGGFTKDKAFF	TGCAGCGTTGAAGCAAGGGGAGGTTTTACCAAAGATAAAGCTTTCTTT
once	TRBV9	TRBJ2-1	TRBD1	CASSVSFGTGGNEQFF	TGTGCCAGCAGCGTCTCCTTCGGGACAGGGGGCAATGAGCAGTTCTTC
.	TRBV27	TRBJ2-3	.	CASSFFADGDTQYF	TGTGCCAGCAGTTTTTTTGCAGACGGCGATACGCAGTATTTT
.	TRBV27	TRBJ1-5	.	CASSSNSGTLSNQPQHF	TGTGCCAGCAGCAGCAACTCCGGGACACTCAGCAATCAGCCCCAGCATTTT